This T cell receptor (beta chain) was obtained from a study of blood T cells in healthy people across ages. Regarding the study as a whole: Naive CD4+ cell counts and diversity both ran higher in long-lived than in aged donors.

For this clonotype: Its antigen is unknown.

A sample-barcoded 5' primer and a J-beta primer mix were used in a second PCR of roughly 7 to 11 cycles. With 12 random nucleotides, a template-switch adaptor tagged each individual cDNA molecule. TCRdb used MiXCR to reprocess the 5' RACE reads, holding one entry per CDR3 protein. The data show just over 1 million distinct CDR3 sequences, less than 50% seen once. With 5 bases removed from V and 7 bases from J, the gap between germline ends came to 18 bases. Germline values: CDR1 KGHSH, CDR2 LQKENI. The CDR3 consists of 15 residues. The material sequenced was blood. The TCR sequence derives from a woman in her sixties in good health. The J gene is TRBJ2-1, the V gene TRBV18; D gene ambiguous. CDR3 in amino acids: CASSSSPGLGNEQFF. In DNA, the CDR3 is TGTGCCAGCTCATCCTCGCCCGGGTTAGGGAATGAGCAGTTCTTC.